This paragraph covers one T cell receptor beta chain sequence. The germline V gene has CDR1 SGHNT and CDR2 YENEEA. CDR3 length: 16 amino acids. V was pared by 1 base and J by 2 bases, with 0 bases of the junction left unmatched. Repertoires were generated with immunoSEQ multiplex PCR, while TCRdb's copy carries only in-frame clones and drops some. Here the sample spans around 120,000 clones, more than 85% being singletons. This entry comes from a study of control samples from healthy donors and cancer patients. This clonotype originated in a man under 40 in good health. Sequencing was done on a sample of blood. This chain connects TRBV11-3 to TRBJ2-6; 9 bases are a match to TRBD1. The CDR3 spells CASSLGQGAGANVLTF. CDR3 DNA: TGTGCCAGCAGCTTAGGACAGGGGGCTGGGGCCAACGTCCTGACTTTC.